Below, 23 T cell receptor beta chains from the same sample are listed, as sequenced in a study of T cell clonality in common variable immunodeficiency. The table came from immunoSEQ multiplex PCR; TCRdb's copy has only in-frame clones and leaves some out. This repertoire holds tens of thousands of clones, and none appear only once. The specimen sequenced was peripheral blood mononuclear cells. These receptors all stem from a person aged 18 to 70 in good health.

The table lists this clone with many counts. The sequenced part of the CDR3 DNA is TGTGCCAGTAGCCAGCCAACAGGGAGAACTGAA. This gives the protein CASSQPTGRTE. The whole CDR3 is CASSQPTGRTEAFF. The V and J genes are TRBV19 and TRBJ1-1, with D maybe TRBD1 (6 bases). The DNA ends 3 residues before the CDR3 does, and the rest of the CDR3 is filled in from the germline J gene. Germline CDR1 and CDR2: LNHDA and SQIVND (reference sequence). V was clipped by 6 bases and J by 5 bases, with 16 bases between them. The CDR3 covers 14 residues.

This clone was observed at least ten times. Sequencing ends 3 residues short of the CDR3 end; the germline J gene provides the rest. The chain has TRBV20-1 and TRBJ1-1; possibly TRBD1 for D (6 bases). This CDR3 contains 13 residues. Trimming took off 5 bases at V and 4 bases at J, with 14 bases between the two ends. Per germline, CDR1 DFQATT and CDR2 SNEGSKA (reference sequence). CDR3 amino acids: CSAEGEQGTEAFF. The sequenced CDR3 bases are TGCAGTGCTGAGGGGGAACAGGGCACTGAA.

This clone was found many times. Read sequence stops 3 residues before the CDR3 end, and the germline J gene provides the missing end. V usage is TRBV20-1 and J usage is TRBJ2-7; maybe TRBD2 (6 bases). Trimming left V 7 bases short and J 1 base short, with 14 bases between. The CDR3 has 13 amino acids. The germline gives CDR1 DFQATT, CDR2 SNEGSKA (reference sequence). The CDR3 bases that were read are TGCAGTGTTCCGGGGGTCCGTTCCTACGAG. Translating it yields CSVPGVRSYE. The full CDR3 protein is CSVPGVRSYEQYF.

This clone showed up many times. The DNA ends 3 residues before the CDR3 does, and the rest of the CDR3 is filled in from the germline J gene. The V gene is TRBV19, the J gene TRBJ1-5; the match to TRBD1 covers 9 bases. With V trimmed by 1 base and J by 7 bases, 5 bases remained unmatched. This CDR3 is 15 amino acids long. Germline CDR1 is LNHDA and CDR2 is SQIVND (reference sequence). Partial CDR3 DNA: TGTGCCAGTAGTATAGGGACAGGGGTAGGGCAGCCC. Translating it yields CASSIGTGVGQP. The entire CDR3 protein is CASSIGTGVGQPQHF.

This clone appeared many times. The DNA ends 3 residues before the CDR3 does, and the rest of the CDR3 is filled in from the germline J gene. This chain links TRBV11-2 with TRBJ2-7; 8 positions match TRBD2. Germline V gives CDR1 SGHAT, CDR2 FQNNGV. The CDR3 runs to 14 residues. J gave up 2 bases and V 1 base, and 1 base lay outside the gene matches. Partial CDR3 DNA: TGTGCCAGCAGCTTAGGGGGACTAGCCTACGAG. Translation gives CASSLGGLAYE. The CDR3 in its entirety is CASSLGGLAYEQYF.

This clone showed up many times. The CDR3 loop is CASGRQGNEQFF. CDR3 DNA (partial): TGTGCCAGCGGCAGACAGGGGAATGAG. This chain uses TRBV6-2 or TRBV6-3 with TRBJ2-1; 8 bases are a match to TRBD1. The sequenced fragment ends 3 residues before the CDR3 boundary, so the rest is inferred from the germline J gene. This CDR3 is 12 amino acids long. J gave up 7 bases and V 8 bases, and 4 bases lay outside the gene matches. Germline V gene sequence: CDR1 MNHEY, CDR2 SVGEGT.

This clone was picked up many times. The read gets to within 3 residues of the CDR3 end, and the germline J gene fills in the rest. V and J are TRBV2 and TRBJ1-2, with D maybe TRBD1 (6 bases). This CDR3 spans 14 amino acids. V gave up 4 bases and J gave up 2 bases, with 11 bases separating them. The germline V gene encodes CDR1 SNHLY and CDR2 FYNNEI. The CDR3 bases that were read are TGTGCCAGCAGTGCACAGGGACAAAACTATGGC. It specifies CASSAQGQNYG. The entire CDR3 is CASSAQGQNYGYTF.

In this sample, this clone turned up many times. CDR3 DNA, as far as it was read: TGTGCCAGCAGCTTAGGAGGGGAGGAGACC. As protein: CASSLGGEET. The entire CDR3 protein reads CASSLGGEETQYF. The chain combines TRBV7-2 with TRBJ2-5, with D possibly called TRBD1 or TRBD2 (5 bases each). From the germline J gene comes the end of the CDR3, since the read stops 3 residues before it. Trimming pared 1 base from V and 5 bases from J, leaving 8 bases between. Germline V gene lookup returns CDR1 SGHTA and CDR2 FQGNSA. This CDR3 comprises 13 residues.

This clone was seen repeatedly, ten times or more. CDR3: CASSYGQAYGYTF. Partial CDR3 DNA: TGTGCCAGCTCCTATGGACAGGCCTATGGC. The genes are TRBV19 and TRBJ1-2; TRBD1 agrees at 7 bases. The read gets to within 3 residues of the CDR3 end, and the germline J gene fills in the rest. The trim removed 9 bases at V and 4 bases at J, leaving 8 bases unmatched. The CDR3 runs to 13 residues. Per the germline V gene, CDR1 is LNHDA and CDR2 is SQIVND (reference sequence).

This clone was counted at least ten times. The read stops 3 residues short of the end of the CDR3; the missing end is completed from the germline J gene. This chain joins TRBV19 and TRBJ2-2; 7 bases are shared with TRBD1. Trimming took 11 bases from V and 1 from J; bases not matched to a gene: 7. The germline gives CDR1 LNHDA, CDR2 SQIVND (reference sequence). This CDR3 is built from 14 residues. Partial CDR3 DNA: TGTGCCTGCACCTGGACAGGGAACACCGGGGAG. Translated, it gives CACTWTGNTGE. The entire CDR3 reads CACTWTGNTGELFF. The whole variable domain, remainder taken from reference TRBV19 and TRBJ2-2, is DGGITQSPKYLFRKEGQNVTLSCEQNLNHDAMYWYRQDPGQGLRLIYYSQIVNDFQKGDIAEGYSVSREKKESFPLTVTSAQKNPTAFYLCACTWTGNTGELFFGEGSRLTVL.

This clone was observed many times. The CDR3 goes on 3 residues after the read ends, and that part is filled in from the germline J gene. This rearrangement joins TRBV4-1 to TRBJ2-5, with a tentative D call TRBD2 (7 bases). Trimming left V 0 bases short and J 5 bases short, with 19 bases between. Germline CDR1 and CDR2: MGHRA and YSYEKL. CDR3 length: 17 residues. Partial CDR3 DNA: TGCGCCAGCAGCCAAGATCCACCCCCGGGGGGCAAGGAGACC. Translating it yields CASSQDPPPGGKET. The complete CDR3 reads CASSQDPPPGGKETQYF.

This clone has at least ten counts. The read stops 3 residues short of the end of the CDR3; the missing end is completed from the germline J gene. The J gene is TRBJ2-7, the V gene TRBV30; the D is unclear. Trimming left V 3 bases short and J 4 bases short, with 10 bases between. Germline lookup yields CDR1 GTSNPN and CDR2 SVGIG (reference sequence). The CDR3 runs 12 residues. The covered CDR3 bases are TGTGCCTGGAGCACAGAAATGTACGAG. Translating it yields CAWSTEMYE. The CDR3 reads in full as CAWSTEMYEQYF.

This clone was observed many times. Read coverage stops 3 residues before the CDR3 terminus; the germline J gene supplies the remainder. V and J are TRBV19 and TRBJ1-2; 7 bases fit TRBD1. The CDR3 totals 13 residues. V gave up 7 bases and J gave up 6 bases; unmatched junction bases: 8. Germline V gives CDR1 LNHDA, CDR2 SQIVND (reference sequence). The CDR3 loop reads CASNRQGPNGYTF. CDR3 bases read: TGTGCCAGTAACAGACAGGGACCCAATGGC.

The table lists this clone with many counts. Coverage ceases 3 residues before the CDR3 finishes, and the germline J gene fills in the end. The genes are TRBV7-3 and TRBJ1-2; TRBD1 matches at 10 bases. This CDR3 comprises 14 residues. The germline V gene has CDR1 SGHTA and CDR2 FQGTGA. CDR3 residues: CASSSGQGVGGYTF. The sequenced CDR3 bases are TGTGCCAGCAGCTCAGGACAGGGGGTCGGAGGC.

This clone was observed many times. The read halts 3 residues ahead of the CDR3 end, with the missing end drawn from the germline J gene. The V call is TRBV11-2, the J call TRBJ1-4, with D hard to call. Germline CDR1 reads SGHAT; CDR2 reads FQNNGV. V was shortened by 5 bases and J by 9 bases, with 13 bases between the two germline ends. The CDR3 length is 13 residues. The CDR3 sequence is CASSDMEVKKLFF. The DNA read from the CDR3 is TGTGCCAGCAGCGACATGGAGGTGAAAAAA.

This clone was counted ten times or more. The read is 3 residues too short to cover the CDR3 end, so that end is filled in from the germline J gene. This chain links TRBV5-3 with TRBJ1-2; D gene uncertain. TRBV5-3 is marked as an open reading frame, function uncertain. Trimming pared 4 bases from V and 0 bases from J, leaving 19 bases between. The length of the CDR3 is 17 residues. The CDR3 loop is CARSPAGLLQANYGYTF. The sequenced part of the CDR3 DNA is TGTGCCAGAAGCCCCGCCGGATTACTACAAGCTAACTATGGC.

This clone came up many times. The read gets to within 3 residues of the CDR3 end, and the germline J gene fills in the rest. The V and J genes are TRBV30 and TRBJ2-1; D unresolved. Germline V gene lookup returns CDR1 GTSNPN and CDR2 SVGIG (reference sequence). This CDR3 has 12 amino acids. V lost 0 bases, J lost 4 bases, and 4 bases lay in between. CDR3 DNA (partial): TGTGCCTGGAGTGTACAATACAATGAG. Translation gives CAWSVQYNE. The CDR3 in full is CAWSVQYNEQFF.

The table lists this clone with many counts. The read ends 3 residues shy of where the CDR3 ends; the end is completed using the germline J gene. The chain has TRBV7-2 and TRBJ2-5; D perhaps matches TRBD1 (5 bases). Trimming left V 4 bases short and J 4 bases short, with 13 bases between. Looked up from germline, CDR1 is SGHTA and CDR2 is FQGNSA. The CDR3 runs 14 residues. The part of the CDR3 DNA that was read is TGTGCCAGCAGCTCGCTAACAGGAAGAGAGACC. Amino acid sequence: CASSSLTGRET. The CDR3 in its entirety is CASSSLTGRETQYF.

At least ten counts were recorded for this clone. The sequence runs out 3 residues before the end of the CDR3; the remainder is reconstructed from the germline J gene. The chain joins TRBV18 to TRBJ2-5, with 14 bases aligning to TRBD2. This CDR3 is built from 16 residues. Germline CDR1 KGHSH, CDR2 LQKENI. V was clipped by 4 bases and J by 4 bases; unmatched bases: 5. The CDR3 spells CASSLGTSGSRETQYF. The DNA read from the CDR3 is TGTGCCAGCTCACTTGGGACTAGCGGGAGTAGAGAGACC.

This clone has a count of ten or more. The CDR3: CASSIWGRGDEQFF. The DNA read from the CDR3 is TGTGCCAGTAGTATATGGGGGCGGGGGGATGAG. The chain carries TRBV19 and TRBJ2-1, with TRBD2 identical over 8 bases. The read falls 3 residues short of the CDR3 end, and the missing part is taken from the germline J gene. CDR1 and CDR2 (germline): LNHDA, SQIVND (reference sequence). With V trimmed by 2 bases and J by 8 bases, 5 bases remained unmatched. The CDR3 has 14 amino acids.

This clone was seen at least ten times. The missing CDR3 end, 3 residues past where the read stops, is filled in from the germline J gene. This chain links TRBV12-3 or TRBV12-4 with TRBJ1-1; TRBD1 matches 7 bases. Trimming at V came to 6 bases and at J to 6 bases, leaving 4 bases not matched to a gene. The CDR3 extends over 12 amino acids. The CDR3 sequence: CASSYRGAEAFF. CDR3 DNA, as far as it was read: TGTGCCAGCAGCTACAGGGGTGCTGAA.

This clone was counted at least ten times. The DNA ends 3 residues before the CDR3 does, and the rest of the CDR3 is filled in from the germline J gene. The chain couples TRBV5-6 to TRBJ1-6, with D possibly TRBD1 on 5 matching bases. The CDR3 sequence is 14 residues long. Germline lookup yields CDR1 SGHDT and CDR2 YYEEEE. Trimming pared 0 bases from V and 7 bases from J, leaving 8 bases between. The sequenced CDR3 bases are TGTGCCAGCAGCTTGGGCCAGGGCAATTCACCC. Protein product: CASSLGQGNSP. The full CDR3 protein reads CASSLGQGNSPLHF.

There are many counts of this clone. The observed sequence ends 3 residues before the CDR3 terminus, with the missing tail filled in from the germline J gene. The chain joins TRBV4-1 to TRBJ2-3; no reliable D call. CDR3 size: 17 residues. With 0 bases removed from V and 5 bases from J, the gap between germline ends came to 18 bases. Germline V CDR1 and CDR2: MGHRA, YSYEKL. The sequenced CDR3 bases are TGCGCCAGCAGCCAAGAGCCCATCTCTCTCATTAGAGATACG. It codes for CASSQEPISLIRDT. The entire CDR3 reads CASSQEPISLIRDTQYF.